What follows are 27 T cell receptor beta chains derived from one specimen sequenced in a study of T cells in Graves' hyperthyroidism and ophthalmopathy. RNA transcripts yielded amplified TCR beta CDR3 regions. Carried out on the TCR CDR3, a first-round RT-PCR used the HTBI primer set. TCRdb used MiXCR to reprocess the multiplex PCR reads, holding one entry per CDR3 protein. The sample has some 690,000 distinct CDR3 sequences, 17% seen once. Specimen: blood. These receptors all come from a man aged 45-65 years with Graves' hyperthyroidism.

This clonotype was counted many times. The CDR3 spells CASSQQGASLYNEQFF. DNA of the CDR3: TGTGCCAGCAGTCAACAGGGGGCCAGCCTCTACAATGAGCAGTTCTTC. The chain has TRBV2 and TRBJ2-1, with 9 bases lining up with TRBD1. The V gene's germline CDR1 is SNHLY and CDR2 FYNNEI. There are 16 residues in the CDR3. After removal of 5 bases from V and 3 bases from J, the junction contained 8 bases not matched to a gene.

At least ten counts were recorded for this clonotype. The rearrangement joins TRBV28 to TRBJ1-2; D gene ambiguous. Germline-derived CDR1 and CDR2 are MDHEN and SYDVKM. CDR3 length equals 10 residues. Trimming removed 6 bases from V and 7 bases from J, with 6 bases in between. CDR3 bases: TGTGCCAGCAGGTACTTTGGCTACACCTTC. Protein sequence: CASRYFGYTF.

This clonotype was seen many times. The chain combines TRBV5-8 with TRBJ2-2; 7 nucleotides align to TRBD1. CDR1 is SGHTS, CDR2 YDEGEE, per germline. V trimming: 8 bases; J trimming: 2 bases; junction bases outside the gene matches: 12. The CDR3 length is 16 residues. The DNA for the CDR3 is TGTGCCAGGAGTGTTACCGGGACAGATAACACCGGGGAGCTGTTTTTT. Translated, it gives CARSVTGTDNTGELFF.

This clonotype was counted at least ten times. The chain is built from TRBV30 and TRBJ1-2; D is ambiguous. Germline loops: CDR1 GTSNPN, CDR2 SVGIG (reference sequence). The CDR3 totals 11 residues. Between the trimmed V and J ends, which lost 2 bases and 10 bases, there was a span of 11 bases. The CDR3 loop reads CAWSTTPAYTF. The CDR3, as DNA: TGTGCCTGGAGTACAACCCCGGCCTACACCTTC.

As for this clonotype: Being one base from a much bigger clone, this may be a read error. The chain carries TRBV5-1 and TRBJ2-7; weak D call: TRBD2 (5 bases). Germline V gene data show CDR1 as SGHRS and CDR2 as YFSETQ. This CDR3 spans 15 amino acids. CDR3 nucleotide sequence: TGCGCCAGCAGCTTAATCCGGGATGATGGCTACGAGCAGCACTTC. This codes for CASSLIRDDGYEQHF.

This clonotype has at least ten counts. The chain uses TRBV28 and TRBJ2-1; possibly TRBD2 for D (5 bases). There are 16 residues in the CDR3. The V end was cut by 2 bases, the J end by 0 bases, with 11 bases between. Germline V lookup: CDR1 MDHEN, CDR2 SYDVKM. The CDR3 protein is CASSLMGGLSYNEQFF. The CDR3 nucleotides are TGTGCCAGCAGTTTAATGGGCGGGCTCTCCTACAATGAGCAGTTCTTC.

This clonotype was counted a few times. This chain connects TRBV10-2 to TRBJ1-1; TRBD1 matches at 9 bases. Germline V gene lookup returns CDR1 WSHSY and CDR2 SAAADI. V was clipped by 5 bases and J by 5 bases; unmatched bases: 6. This CDR3 is built from 14 residues. CDR3 DNA: TGCGCCAGCAGTCTACAGGGGGCCTGGACTGAAGCTTTCTTT. This codes for CASSLQGAWTEAFF.

There are a few counts of this clonotype. The chain joins TRBV28 to TRBJ1-1; D might be TRBD1 (5 bases). V lost 6 bases and J lost 4, with 9 bases in between. Germline CDR1 is MDHEN and CDR2 is SYDVKM. This CDR3 contains 12 residues. The CDR3 region is CASRQGTTEAFF. The CDR3 nucleotides read TGTGCCAGCAGGCAGGGTACCACTGAAGCTTTCTTT.

The rearrangement links TRBV19 to TRBJ2-6; 7 nucleotides match TRBD2. Germline CDR1 LNHDA, CDR2 SQIVND (reference sequence). The CDR3 spans 17 residues. V lost 6 bases and J lost 0; bases outside the gene matches: 8. CDR3 coding DNA: TGTGCCAGTAGAAGACTAGCCGCCTCCTCTGGGGCCAACGTCCTGACTTTC. This gives the protein CASRRLAASSGANVLTF. Full variable domain (rest looked up from reference TRBV19 and TRBJ2-6): DGGITQSPKYLFRKEGQNVTLSCEQNLNHDAMYWYRQDPGQGLRLIYYSQIVNDFQKGDIAEGYSVSREKKESFPLTVTSAQKNPTAFYLCASRRLAASSGANVLTFGAGSRLTVL.

This clonotype was detected ten times or more. The chain uses TRBV7-2 and TRBJ2-1; TRBD2 is a possible D gene (6 bases). This CDR3 is built from 15 residues. The germline CDR1 and CDR2 sequences are SGHTA and FQGNSA. Trimming took 3 bases from V and 7 from J, leaving 16 bases between them. The CDR3 loop is CASSLGLRRPNEQFF. The CDR3 DNA follows: TGTGCCAGCAGCTTGGGACTCCGAAGACCAAATGAGCAGTTCTTC.

The J gene is TRBJ1-5, the V gene TRBV20-1; D not resolved. Trimming took off 4 bases at V and 2 bases at J, with 12 bases between the two ends. Germline-derived CDR1 and CDR2 are DFQATT and SNEGSKA (reference sequence). CDR3 size: 14 residues. CDR3 protein: CSANPAGGNQPQHF. CDR3 bases: TGCAGTGCTAATCCTGCGGGAGGCAATCAGCCCCAGCATTTT.

The V gene is TRBV7-9, the J gene TRBJ2-1; possibly TRBD2 for D (5 bases). V was trimmed by 8 bases and J by 0 bases, leaving 14 bases between them. The CDR3 sequence is 15 residues long. From germline, CDR1 is SEHNR and CDR2 FQNEAQ (reference sequence). The CDR3 here is CASCETEGSYNEQFF. The CDR3 DNA follows: TGTGCCAGCTGTGAAACAGAGGGCTCCTACAATGAGCAGTTCTTC.

This clonotype was seen repeatedly, ten times or more. For the CDR3, the DNA is TGTGCCAGCAGCTTAAATACGGGACTAGCGATAGGCGAGCAGTACTTC. Translated: CASSLNTGLAIGEQYF. J is TRBJ2-7 and V is TRBV7-2; TRBD2 matches 10 bases. The CDR3 has 16 amino acids. V lost 2 bases and J lost 6; bases outside the gene matches: 10. From germline, CDR1 is SGHTA and CDR2 FQGNSA.

This clonotype was seen many times. The CDR3 here is CASSSQYEQYF. The CDR3 DNA sequence: TGTGCCAGCAGTTCTCAATACGAGCAGTACTTC. The rearrangement joins TRBV28 to TRBJ2-7; no clear D. V shed 4 bases and J shed 4 bases, with 5 bases lying between them. Per germline, CDR1 MDHEN and CDR2 SYDVKM. The CDR3 length is 11 residues.

V usage is TRBV5-4 and J usage is TRBJ2-4; TRBD1 matches at 7 bases. The ends lost 4 bases at V and 0 bases at J; junction bases unmatched: 16. Germline V gene lookup returns CDR1 SGHNT and CDR2 YYREEE (reference sequence). The CDR3 loop spans 19 amino acids. Written as DNA, the CDR3 is TGTGCCAGCAGCCCATTGCCGGGACAGATAACCCTAGCCAAAAACATTCAGTACTTC. Translating gives CASSPLPGQITLAKNIQYF.

This clonotype was counted at least ten times. The chain employs TRBV24-1 and TRBJ2-2, with D possibly TRBD1 on 5 matching bases. The germline gives CDR1 KGHDR, CDR2 SFDVKD. The CDR3 is 15 amino acids. V dropped 2 bases and J dropped 6 bases, with 12 bases sitting between them. CDR3 in DNA: TGTGCCACCAGTGATTGGGATTGGGGCGCCGGGGAGCTGTTTTTT. Translation gives CATSDWDWGAGELFF.

This clonotype was recorded many times. The chain uses TRBV18 and TRBJ1-1, with D unclear. CDR3 length equals 16 residues. The V gene's germline CDR1 is KGHSH and CDR2 LQKENI. Between the trimmed V and J ends, which lost 3 bases and 0 bases, there was a span of 14 bases. The CDR3 coding sequence is TGTGCCAGCTCACCGAGTCTTGGCAGGATGAACACTGAAGCTTTCTTT. It codes for CASSPSLGRMNTEAFF.

Only a few counts were recorded for this clonotype. This sequence joins TRBV5-1 and TRBJ2-1; D unclear. The CDR3 totals 15 residues. CDR1 and CDR2 from the germline V gene are SGHRS and YFSETQ. Trimming stripped 4 bases from V and 4 bases from J, with 15 bases between. The chain's CDR3 is CASSLDPTTYNEQFF. The CDR3 nucleotides read TGCGCCAGCAGCCTGGACCCTACAACATACAATGAGCAGTTCTTC.

V gene TRBV30 combines with J gene TRBJ2-3; TRBD1 matches 8 bases. This CDR3 is built from 13 residues. Germline V CDR1 and CDR2: GTSNPN, SVGIG (reference sequence). V dropped 5 bases and J dropped 3; count of bases not matched to a gene: 4. The chain's CDR3 is CAWSDRGTDTQYF. The CDR3 coding sequence is TGTGCCTGGTCCGACAGGGGAACAGATACGCAGTATTTT.

This clonotype came up many times. The chain recombines TRBV30 with TRBJ1-1; D is uncertain. This CDR3 region has 13 residues. The germline V gene encodes CDR1 GTSNPN and CDR2 SVGIG (reference sequence). The V end was cut by 1 base, the J end by 1 base, with 7 bases between. The CDR3 DNA follows: TGTGCCTGGAGTGGGGCGAGGAACACTGAAGCTTTCTTT. Its protein product is CAWSGARNTEAFF. Drawing the rest from reference TRBV30 and TRBJ1-1, the complete variable domain is SQTIHQWPATLVQPVGSPLSLECTVEGTSNPNLYWYRQAAGRGLQLLFYSVGIGQISSEVPQNLSASRPQDRQFILSSKKLLLSDSGFYLCAWSGARNTEAFFGQGTRLTVV.

V gene TRBV24-1 combines with J gene TRBJ2-1, with TRBD2 matching 9 bases. V shed 0 bases, J shed 2 bases, and the junction held 1 base outside the gene matches. The CDR3 has 16 residues. Germline V lookup: CDR1 KGHDR, CDR2 SFDVKD. CDR3 sequence: CATSDLSSGTYNEQFF. The CDR3 DNA is TGTGCCACCAGTGATTTGTCTAGCGGGACCTACAATGAGCAGTTCTTC.

This clonotype was detected ten times or more. The chain links TRBV6-1 to TRBJ2-5; 11 nucleotides align to TRBD1. There are 15 residues in the CDR3. Germline values: CDR1 MNHNS, CDR2 SASEGT. The V segment lost 6 bases and the J segment 1 base; nucleotides outside the gene matches: 4. CDR3 nucleotide sequence: TGTGCCAGCAGCTGGACAGGGGGCCTCCAAGAGACCCAGTACTTC. The encoded protein is CASSWTGGLQETQYF.

The genes are TRBV28 and TRBJ2-3; D perhaps matches TRBD2 (7 bases). The CDR3 spans 16 residues. Germline loops: CDR1 MDHEN, CDR2 SYDVKM. V was trimmed by 4 bases and J by 4 bases, leaving 18 bases between them. The CDR3 DNA is TGTGCCAGCAGTTACAGGGACTACCCGAGAGCAGATACGCAGTATTTT. Translation gives CASSYRDYPRADTQYF.

This chain joins TRBV5-1 and TRBJ2-1, with 8 bases that match TRBD2. From germline, CDR1 is SGHRS and CDR2 YFSETQ. The junction had 9 bases not matched to a gene; V was cut back by 0 bases and J by 7 bases. The CDR3 has 16 amino acids. In DNA form, the CDR3 reads TGCGCCAGCAGCTTGGAATTGGCGGGAGGAGGTAATGAGCAGTTCTTC. Translation gives CASSLELAGGGNEQFF.

This chain links TRBV6-2 or TRBV6-3 with TRBJ2-1; D is possibly TRBD1 or TRBD2 (5 bases each). CDR3 length: 12 amino acids. Between the trimmed V and J ends, which lost 4 bases and 15 bases, there was a span of 16 bases. CDR1 and CDR2 from the germline V gene are MNHEY and SVGEGT. The CDR3 loop is CASSWGRGEGFF. DNA of the CDR3: TGTGCCAGCAGTTGGGGACGAGGCGAGGGGTTCTTC.

There are many counts of this clonotype. The V gene is TRBV5-1, the J gene TRBJ2-2, with 11 bases fitting TRBD1. Germline assignment: CDR1 SGHRS and CDR2 YFSETQ. With V trimmed by 4 bases and J by 3 bases, 5 bases remained unmatched. This CDR3 spans 16 amino acids. CDR3 DNA: TGCGCCAGCAGCCCAGGGACAGGGGGTTACACCGGGGAGCTGTTTTTT. The encoded protein is CASSPGTGGYTGELFF.

In this sample, this clonotype turned up many times. The rearrangement joins TRBV7-3 to TRBJ2-2, with 11 nucleotides matching TRBD2. CDR1 and CDR2 (germline): SGHTA, FQGTGA. The CDR3 extends over 16 amino acids. The V gene end was trimmed by 4 bases and the J gene end by 4 bases; junction bases not matched to a gene: 5. CDR3 protein: CASSSLAGDITGELFF. CDR3 nucleotides: TGTGCCAGCAGCTCACTAGCGGGAGATATCACCGGGGAGCTGTTTTTT.